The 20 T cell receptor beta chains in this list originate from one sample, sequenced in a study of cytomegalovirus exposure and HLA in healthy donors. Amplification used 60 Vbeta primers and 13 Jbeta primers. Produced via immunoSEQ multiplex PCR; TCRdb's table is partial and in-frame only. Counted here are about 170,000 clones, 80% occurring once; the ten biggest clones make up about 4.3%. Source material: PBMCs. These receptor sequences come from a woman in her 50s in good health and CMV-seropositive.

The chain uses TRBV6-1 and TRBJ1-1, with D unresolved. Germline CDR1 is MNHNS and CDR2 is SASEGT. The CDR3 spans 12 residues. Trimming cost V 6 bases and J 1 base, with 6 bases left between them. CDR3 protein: CASRTQNTEAFF. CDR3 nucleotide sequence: TGTGCCAGCAGGACTCAGAACACTGAAGCTTTCTTT.

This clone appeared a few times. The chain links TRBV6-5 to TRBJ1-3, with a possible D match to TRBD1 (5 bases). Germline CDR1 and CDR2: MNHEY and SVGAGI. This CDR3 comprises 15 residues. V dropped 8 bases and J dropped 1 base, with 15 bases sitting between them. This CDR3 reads CASCLDSFSGNTIYF. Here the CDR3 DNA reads TGTGCCAGCTGCCTTGACAGTTTTTCTGGAAACACCATATATTTT.

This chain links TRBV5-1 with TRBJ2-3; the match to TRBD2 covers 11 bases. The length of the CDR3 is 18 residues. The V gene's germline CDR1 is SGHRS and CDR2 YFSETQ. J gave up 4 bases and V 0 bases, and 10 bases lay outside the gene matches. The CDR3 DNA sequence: TGCGCCAGCAGCTTGGTAGTCCAACTAGCGGGAGCTTCAGATACGCAGTATTTT. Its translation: CASSLVVQLAGASDTQYF.

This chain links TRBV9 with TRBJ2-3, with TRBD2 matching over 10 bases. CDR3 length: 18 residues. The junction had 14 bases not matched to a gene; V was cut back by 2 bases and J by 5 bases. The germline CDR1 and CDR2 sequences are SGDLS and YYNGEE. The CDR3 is CASSVRAGGPNGGDTQYF. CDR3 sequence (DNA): TGTGCCAGCAGCGTCCGAGCGGGGGGGCCGAATGGGGGAGATACGCAGTATTTT.

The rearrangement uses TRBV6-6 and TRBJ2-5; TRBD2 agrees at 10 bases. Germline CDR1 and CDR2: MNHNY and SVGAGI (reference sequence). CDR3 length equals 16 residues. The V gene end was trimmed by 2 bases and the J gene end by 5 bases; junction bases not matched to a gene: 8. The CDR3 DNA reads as TGTGCCAGCAGTTACCGGAATAGCGGGGGGTGGGAGACCCAGTACTTC. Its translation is CASSYRNSGGWETQYF.

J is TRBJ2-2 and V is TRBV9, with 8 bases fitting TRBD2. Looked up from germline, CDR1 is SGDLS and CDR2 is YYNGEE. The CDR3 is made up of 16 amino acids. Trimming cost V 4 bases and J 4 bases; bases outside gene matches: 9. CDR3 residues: CASSRTSGGITGELFF. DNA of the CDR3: TGTGCCAGCAGCCGAACTAGCGGTGGGATCACCGGGGAGCTGTTTTTT. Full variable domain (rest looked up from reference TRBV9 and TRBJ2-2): DSGVTQTPKHLITATGQRVTLRCSPRSGDLSVYWYQQSLDQGLQFLIQYYNGEERAKGNILERFSAQQFPDLHSELNLSSLELGDSALYFCASSRTSGGITGELFFGEGSRLTVL.

The CDR3 bases are TGTGCCAGCAGCTTAGGTCCGACAGTGCCTGGAAACACCATATATTTT. It specifies CASSLGPTVPGNTIYF. V is TRBV13 and J is TRBJ1-3; weak D call: TRBD1 (5 bases). With 0 bases removed from V and 2 bases from J, the gap between germline ends came to 11 bases. CDR1 and CDR2 from the germline V gene are PRHDT and FYEKMQ (reference sequence). This CDR3 has 16 amino acids.

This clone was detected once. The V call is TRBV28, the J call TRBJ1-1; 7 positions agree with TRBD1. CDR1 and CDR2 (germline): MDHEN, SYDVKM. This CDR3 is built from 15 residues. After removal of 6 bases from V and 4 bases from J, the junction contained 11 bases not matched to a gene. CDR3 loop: CASRLTGARGTEAFF. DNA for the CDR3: TGTGCCAGCAGACTAACAGGGGCCAGGGGCACTGAAGCTTTCTTT.

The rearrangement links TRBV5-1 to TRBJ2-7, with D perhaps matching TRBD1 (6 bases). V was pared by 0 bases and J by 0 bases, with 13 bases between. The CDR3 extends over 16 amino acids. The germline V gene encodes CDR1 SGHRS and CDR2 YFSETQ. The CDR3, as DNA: TGCGCCAGCAGCTTGGAAGGGACACCGATCTCCTACGAGCAGTACTTC. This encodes CASSLEGTPISYEQYF. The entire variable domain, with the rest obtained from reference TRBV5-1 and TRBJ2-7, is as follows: KAGVTQTPRYLIKTRGQQVTLSCSPISGHRSVSWYQQTPGQGLQFLFEYFSETQRNKGNFPGRFSGRQFSNSRSEMNVSTLELGDSALYLCASSLEGTPISYEQYFGPGTRLTVT.

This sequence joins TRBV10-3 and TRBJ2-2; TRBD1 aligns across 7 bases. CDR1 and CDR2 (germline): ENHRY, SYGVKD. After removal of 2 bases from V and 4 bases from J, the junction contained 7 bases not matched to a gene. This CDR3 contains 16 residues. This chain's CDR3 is CAISEGGHRGTGELFF. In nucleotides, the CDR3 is TGTGCCATCAGTGAGGGTGGGCACAGGGGCACCGGGGAGCTGTTTTTT.

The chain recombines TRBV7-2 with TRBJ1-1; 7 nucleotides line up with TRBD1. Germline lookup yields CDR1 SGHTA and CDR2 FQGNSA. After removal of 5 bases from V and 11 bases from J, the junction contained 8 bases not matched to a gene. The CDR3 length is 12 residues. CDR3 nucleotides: TGTGCCAGCAGCCCCGACAGGGTTAAGGCTTTCTTT. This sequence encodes CASSPDRVKAFF.

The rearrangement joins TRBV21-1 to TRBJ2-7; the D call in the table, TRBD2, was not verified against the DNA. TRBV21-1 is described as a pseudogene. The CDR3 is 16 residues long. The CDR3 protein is CASSKVSSGRRYEQYF. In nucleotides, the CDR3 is TGTGCCAGCAGCAAAGTGTCGAGCGGGAGGAGGTACGAGCAGTACTTC.

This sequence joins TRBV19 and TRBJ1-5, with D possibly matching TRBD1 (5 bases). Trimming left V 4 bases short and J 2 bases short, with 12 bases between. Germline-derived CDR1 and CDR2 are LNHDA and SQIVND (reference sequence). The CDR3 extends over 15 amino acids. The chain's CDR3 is CASSKSGMGNQPQHF. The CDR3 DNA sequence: TGTGCCAGTAGTAAGTCAGGGATGGGCAATCAGCCCCAGCATTTT.

CDR3 region: CAIRPGTGEGNTEAFF. In nucleotides, the CDR3 is TGTGCCATCAGGCCCGGGACAGGGGAAGGGAACACTGAAGCTTTCTTT. The rearrangement joins TRBV10-3 to TRBJ1-1; 10 nucleotides match TRBD1. This CDR3 contains 16 residues. Germline-derived CDR1 and CDR2 are ENHRY and SYGVKD. The V gene end was trimmed by 6 bases and the J gene end by 1 base; junction bases not matched to a gene: 8.

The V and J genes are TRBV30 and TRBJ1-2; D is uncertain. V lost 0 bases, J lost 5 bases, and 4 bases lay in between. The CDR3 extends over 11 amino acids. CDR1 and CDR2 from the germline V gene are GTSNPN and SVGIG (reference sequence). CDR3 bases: TGTGCCTGGAGTGTTCAATATGGCTACACCTTC. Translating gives CAWSVQYGYTF.

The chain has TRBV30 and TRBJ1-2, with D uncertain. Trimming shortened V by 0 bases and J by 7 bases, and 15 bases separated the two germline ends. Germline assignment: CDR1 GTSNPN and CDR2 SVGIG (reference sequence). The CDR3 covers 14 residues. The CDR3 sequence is CAWSVLGMGGGYTF. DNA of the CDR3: TGTGCCTGGAGTGTCCTGGGTATGGGAGGTGGCTACACCTTC.

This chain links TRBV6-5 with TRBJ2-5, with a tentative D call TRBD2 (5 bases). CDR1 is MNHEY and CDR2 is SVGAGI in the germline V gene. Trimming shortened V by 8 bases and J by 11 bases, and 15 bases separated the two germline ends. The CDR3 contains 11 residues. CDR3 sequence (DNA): TGTGCCAGCCAAGTAGAGAGGGAGCAGTACTTC. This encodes CASQVEREQYF.

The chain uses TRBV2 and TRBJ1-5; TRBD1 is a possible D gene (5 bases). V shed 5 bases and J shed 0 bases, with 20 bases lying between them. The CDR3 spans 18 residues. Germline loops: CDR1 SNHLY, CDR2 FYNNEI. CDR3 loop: CASSRNEDSSYSNQPQHF. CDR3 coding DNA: TGTGCCAGCAGTAGAAATGAAGACAGTTCTTATAGCAATCAGCCCCAGCATTTT.

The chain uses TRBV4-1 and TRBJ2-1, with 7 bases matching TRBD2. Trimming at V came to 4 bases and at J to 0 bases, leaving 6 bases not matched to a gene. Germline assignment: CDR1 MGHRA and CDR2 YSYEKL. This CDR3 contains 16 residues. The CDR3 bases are TGCGCCAGCAGCCGCCGACTAGCCGCCTCCTACAATGAGCAGTTCTTC. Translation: CASSRRLAASYNEQFF.

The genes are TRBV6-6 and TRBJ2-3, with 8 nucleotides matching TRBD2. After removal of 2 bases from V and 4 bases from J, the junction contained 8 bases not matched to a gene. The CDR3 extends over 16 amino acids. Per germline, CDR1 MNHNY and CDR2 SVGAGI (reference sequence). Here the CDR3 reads CASSYGAGGESDTQYF. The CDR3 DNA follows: TGTGCCAGCAGTTACGGTGCGGGGGGAGAGTCAGATACGCAGTATTTT.